This TCR beta chain was documented in a study of regulatory T cells in long-lasting Graves disease (dated by TCRdb to the early 2020s). Regarding the complete study: Antithyroid drugs had been taken for less than 3 months by newly diagnosed Graves' disease patients. This study used TCR sequencing and RNA sequencing of peripheral blood to compare persistent Graves' disease patients against newly diagnosed Graves' disease patients. The study took place in China and was registered as a clinical trial. A total of roughly 35 samples underwent TCR sequencing: roughly 13 from persistent and some 20 from newly diagnosed Graves' disease patients. Study-wide conclusions, independent of this receptor: Compared with newly diagnosed patients, patients with persistent Graves' disease had lower TCR Shannon entropy and fewer highly expanded clones, which suggests clonal expansion. The authors acknowledged the small sample size as a limitation that may reduce accuracy. More public clonotypes were shared among persistent patients (2,741) than among newly diagnosed patients (966). Because the primary lesion, thyroid tissue, could not be accessed, the study looked at peripheral blood alone. Sequencing and analysis were limited to the TCR beta chain. Persistent disease showed preferential use of TRBV28, TRBJ1-2 and TRBJ2-5, whereas newly diagnosed disease favored TRBV20-1 and TRBJ2-1.

This clonotype came up once. Its antigen is not yet known. Since a much larger clone is just one base distant, this may be a read error. Library creation used multiplex PCR. Reads for this sample came from an Illumina HiSeq 4000. CDR3 regions were amplified by Arm-PCR with iRepertoire HTBI primers to construct TCR beta libraries. PCR products were gel purified before sequencing. The study's processing was this. Gene usage analysis of CDR3 amino acid clonotypes relied on the approximately 60 TRBV and more than twelve TRBJ segments identified across samples. Filtered high-quality paired reads were merged into contigs using COPE and FqMerger. BLAST was used to align contigs to the IMGT TRBV, TRBD and TRBJ reference genes, and CDR3 was defined following IMGT. Any clonotype with a frequency above 0.1% was counted as a highly expanded clone. Shannon entropy served as the measure of repertoire diversity, while the Gini coefficient captured V-J evenness. A clonotype was considered public if more than one individual shared it. Starting from the raw public reads, TCRdb applied fastp trimming at Q25, assembled clones with MiXCR and retained in-frame beta chains. Here each entry gathers all rows of one CDR3 protein and keeps the most common genes and DNA. The V and J calls were not made by the authors but by TCRdb's processing. This sample has 400,000 to 550,000 distinct CDR3 sequences in its table, and 15% to 20% of those were observed once. Clones ranked in the top ten supply 20% to 25% of the sample.

Taken with the paper, the label for time point translates to: newly diagnosed GD, antithyroid drugs for less than 3 months. For both TCR sequencing and RNA sequencing, RNA was extracted from PBMCs using TRIzol. The diagnosis of Graves' disease followed American Thyroid Association guidelines. The patients came from an endocrinology department in Xi'an, China. Each patient gave approximately 9 milliliters of peripheral blood, collected in an EDTA anticoagulant tube. Ficoll Paque Plus density gradient separation was used to isolate PBMCs, and no additional T cell sorting was done. RNA quality was checked with an Agilent 2100 Bioanalyzer and agarose gel, and concentration with a NanoDrop 2000. The CDR3, cysteine through phenylalanine, is 16 amino acids long. Of all the DNA, just the CDR3 is kept, 48 bases in frame from base 1. CDR1 and CDR2 (MGHRA, YSYEKL) derive from the germline V gene. The same specimen was also included in a second study, on T cells in Graves' hyperthyroidism and ophthalmopathy. The second study's authors report: Graves' hyperthyroidism was defined as stable when no progression to ophthalmopathy occurred over 18 months of follow-up. Hyperthyroidism patients were newly diagnosed, with disease duration under 2 months, and aged 18 to 65 years. The study excluded patients with uncontrolled infections, other autoimmune diseases, pregnancy or lactation. Clinical symptoms, serum thyroxine and TRAb, thyroid ultrasound, and orbital computed tomography formed the basis for the diagnoses. For the first round of RT-PCR on the TCR CDR3, the HTBI primer set was used together with the Qiagen OneStep RT-PCR kit. Most expanded thyroid clonotypes (frequency above 0.001) were also detected in blood, suggesting blood repertoires may reflect thyroid immune responses. A model built on a 13 V-J signature distinguished ophthalmopathy from stable hyperthyroidism, reaching around 90% sensitivity and around 82% specificity in cross-validation and 80%/75% in testing. In validation, the model predicted progression to ophthalmopathy a median of 6.5 months before onset, with about 70% sensitivity and roughly 73% specificity. TCR V-J signatures able to tell the groups apart were searched for in a discovery cohort of 100 or so patients, of whom under 45 had Graves' ophthalmopathy and around 58 had stable Graves' hyperthyroidism. Prospective prediction of ophthalmopathy was tested in an independent validation cohort of some 20 hyperthyroidism patients and 15 to 17 patients who later progressed to ophthalmopathy. The 90 to 100 discovery patients were randomly divided into training and test sets at a 7:3 ratio. Thyroid tissue and blood T-cell repertoires from more than 5 Graves' hyperthyroidism patients were also compared in the study. Once sampling was done, hyperthyroidism patients were given methimazole at a starting dose of 30 mg daily, whereas ophthalmopathy patients were given high-dose intravenous methylprednisolone. The libraries were constructed in a second round of multiplex PCR and then size-selected and purified. Paired-end sequencing of the libraries was performed with 100 bp reads on an Illumina HiSeq2000. Raw data were processed with SOAPnuke, discarding reads with adapters, uncalled bases, mean Phred below 15, or no exact constant-primer or identifier match. COPE v1.2.5 was used to merge the high-quality paired reads, and each unique nucleotide sequence was defined as a clonotype. MiTCR v1.1 was used to align the clonotypes against IMGT TRBV, TRBD and TRBJ reference segments. Only V-J combinations with frequency above 0.0001, covering about 99% of repertoires, were analysed. A TCS score was defined as the ratio of F50 (clonal expansion) to E x V (chaos), with BLOSUM62-based TCRdist applied between CDR3 peptides within each V-J. Welch's t-statistics and random forest reduced roughly 530 V-J features to roughly 13, which were used in a naive Bayes classifier (R e1071). No statistical method was used to set the sample size in advance, and investigators knew the group allocation. The paper reports TCR Vbeta CDR3 sequencing of over 120 peripheral blood samples: approximately 41 ophthalmopathy, fewer than 85 hyperthyroidism and around 17 progressor patients.

In this chain, TRBV4-1 is recombined with TRBJ1-2; TRBD1 aligns with 9 central bases. This sequence was found in a young woman with Graves disease. Donor details come from another sample of the same person, matched by shared clones. This specimen was peripheral blood mononuclear cells (PBMCs), taken at new diagnosis, from a patient treated with antithyroid drugs. The CDR3 protein: CAGSQATGGLNYGYTF. The nucleotides read TGCGCCGGCAGCCAAGCAACAGGGGGCCTCAACTATGGCTACACCTTC.